This T cell receptor (beta chain) was documented in a study of lymphopenia after photon versus proton radiotherapy (dated by TCRdb to the late 2010s). For the study in its entirety: The immunological effects of photon versus proton radiation therapy were compared in patients with gastrointestinal tumors who developed high-grade lymphopenia. The goal of the study was to characterize the differences between the two radiation modalities in how they affect the immune system. A cohort of some 19 patients with gastrointestinal tumors who received either photon or proton therapy and subsequently developed lymphopenia was included.

Library prep was done by the immunoSEQ multiplex PCR assay. Alongside multiparametric flow cytometry, deep sequencing of rearranged TCR beta loci was used to profile the T cell repertoires. TCRdb limited this immuneACCESS table to in-frame rearrangements with V and J called. A share of clones is missing; checked studies link under half to unresolved V genes, and the rest is unexplained. This sample is represented by 25,000 or so clones; more than 80% of them were singletons. About 5.2% of the sample rests with the top ten. A note on this clone: Its binding antigen is unknown. Base qualities are missing; no much larger clone stands one base away.

What the authors observed across the whole study: Across the cohort, a larger post-nadir drop in TCR diversity was inversely correlated with overall survival time among patients who died. Proton-treated patients stayed relatively stable during treatment, while photon-treated patients lost naive T cells and TCR diversity and gained effector/memory populations. After the lymphocyte count nadir, photon-treated repertoires showed oligoclonal expansion, especially of CD8+ Temra cells, which drove the drop in diversity. The survival association was assessed only in patients who died, and better survival with proton therapy was presented by the authors as a possibility rather than a demonstrated result.

Measured from the cysteine to the phenylalanine, the CDR3 is 14 residues long. Only the CDR3 region is kept as DNA, spanning 42 bases read in frame from base 1. CDR1 and CDR2 (MNHNS, SASEGT) derive from the germline V gene. The V end gives up 4 bases and the J end 4 bases, leaving 5 bases in the junction not matched to a gene. This TCR came from a man aged 25 to 40 with gastric cancer. The specimen comprised peripheral blood, sampled from a patient treated with photon-based radiotherapy. The sequence joins TRBV6-1 to TRBJ2-3, with 7 bases matching TRBD2. The CDR3 amino acid sequence is: CASSGTSLADTQYF. The nucleotide sequence reads TGTGCCAGCAGTGGGACTAGTCTCGCAGATACGCAGTATTTT.